This entry is about one TCR beta chain. The primer mix had 60 Vbeta and 13 Jbeta primers. TCRdb's copy holds only in-frame clones and misses some; the assay was immunoSEQ multiplex PCR. The sample totals roughly 51,000 clones. These data come from a study of cytomegalovirus exposure and HLA in healthy donors. The material sequenced was PBMCs. The sequence was collected from a male donor in good health and CMV-seropositive.

The CDR3 nucleotides are TGTGCCAGCAGCCTTGGGACTAACACTGAAGCTTTCTTT. It encodes CASSLGTNTEAFF. The chain joins TRBV7-3 to TRBJ1-1, with a tentative D call TRBD1 (5 bases). The CDR3 is 13 residues long. The germline V gene has CDR1 SGHTA and CDR2 FQGTGA. V was cut by 5 bases and J by 2 bases, with 9 bases left in between.